Listed below are T cell receptor beta chains from one sample, sequenced in a study of blood T cell repertoires in COVID-19. Some clones are missing from TCRdb's copy, which holds only in-frame ones; the method was immunoSEQ multiplex PCR. Of roughly 220,000 clones listed, about 85% are singletons. Input material: peripheral blood. All receptors derive from a man aged 45 to 65 who had recovered from COVID-19. The CDR3 runs from the conserved cysteine through the conserved F or W. D genes are given only for firm matches. Expanded clones are given a class, and other clones once, few, many or no size at all.

j_call	v_call	clone_size	d_call	cdr3_nt	cdr3_aa
TRBJ1-5	TRBV27	.	.	TGTGCCAGCAGTTTGAGGTCGCTTGGTCAGCCCCAGCATTTT	CASSLRSLGQPQHF
TRBJ1-1	TRBV5-1	.	.	TGCGCCAGCAGCTTGGTCGGAGGGGACACTGAAGCTTTCTTT	CASSLVGGDTEAFF
TRBJ2-6	TRBV27	.	.	TGTGCCAGCGGGCTCCAGGGCCTTACTTCCTCTGGGGCCAACGTCCTGACTTTC	CASGLQGLTSSGANVLTF
TRBJ1-5	TRBV2	.	TRBD1	TGTGCCAGCAGGCGGGACAGGGTTTTCAATCAGCCCCAGCATTTT	CASRRDRVFNQPQHF
TRBJ2-7	TRBV6-6	.	TRBD2	TGTGCCACCTCTAGCGGGAGAGCCTACGAGCAGTACTTC	CATSSGRAYEQYF
TRBJ1-1	TRBV7-8	.	.	TGTGCCAGCAGCCCCCTCTATATGAACACTGAAGCTTTCTTT	CASSPLYMNTEAFF
TRBJ2-7	TRBV18	.	.	TGTGCCAGCTCACCCCAAGGAGGGGGGGCCTACGAGCAGTACTTC	CASSPQGGGAYEQYF
TRBJ2-1	TRBV7-9	once	TRBD1	TGTGCCAGCAGCTCATACCGGACAGGGGTGGACTACAATGAGCAGTTCTTC	CASSSYRTGVDYNEQFF
TRBJ2-1	TRBV6-5	.	.	TGTGCCAGCAGCCCCGACAGGACCTCCTACAATGAGCAGTTCTTC	CASSPDRTSYNEQFF
TRBJ2-3	TRBV27	.	.	TGTGCCACCCACCTCCGACTAGGCCCCACAGATACGCAGTATTTT	CATHLRLGPTDTQYF
TRBJ1-3	TRBV19	once	TRBD1	TGTGCCACGAGGACAGGGGGCTTCTCTGGAAACACCATATATTTT	CATRTGGFSGNTIYF
TRBJ2-7	TRBV27	.	.	TGTGCCAGCAGTTTATTCGGAGGGGAATACGAGCAGTACTTC	CASSLFGGEYEQYF
TRBJ2-1	TRBV25-1	.	TRBD2	TGTGCCAGCAGTGATAGCGGGAGGTTTTACAATGAGCAGTTCTTC	CASSDSGRFYNEQFF
TRBJ2-7	TRBV19	once	TRBD1	TGTGCCAGTACCGCCGGACAGGGGCCCTACGAGCAGTACTTC	CASTAGQGPYEQYF
TRBJ2-7	TRBV7-9	.	TRBD2	TGTGCCAGCAGCTTAGAAACTAGCGTCCCCTACGAGCAGTACTTC	CASSLETSVPYEQYF
TRBJ2-3	TRBV11-3	.	.	TGTGCCAGCAGCTTAACGGGGAGCACAGATACGCAGTATTTT	CASSLTGSTDTQYF
TRBJ2-5	TRBV28	.	.	TGTGCCAGCAGTTTATGGGACACCCAAGAGACCCAGTACTTC	CASSLWDTQETQYF
TRBJ2-2	TRBV11-2	.	.	TGTGCCAGCAGCTTTGTCCCAGGGAACACCGGGGAGCTGTTTTTT	CASSFVPGNTGELFF
TRBJ2-5	TRBV7-9	.	TRBD1	TGTGCCAGCACCCAACAATCGGGACAGGGGTTTGGGACCCAGTACTTC	CASTQQSGQGFGTQYF